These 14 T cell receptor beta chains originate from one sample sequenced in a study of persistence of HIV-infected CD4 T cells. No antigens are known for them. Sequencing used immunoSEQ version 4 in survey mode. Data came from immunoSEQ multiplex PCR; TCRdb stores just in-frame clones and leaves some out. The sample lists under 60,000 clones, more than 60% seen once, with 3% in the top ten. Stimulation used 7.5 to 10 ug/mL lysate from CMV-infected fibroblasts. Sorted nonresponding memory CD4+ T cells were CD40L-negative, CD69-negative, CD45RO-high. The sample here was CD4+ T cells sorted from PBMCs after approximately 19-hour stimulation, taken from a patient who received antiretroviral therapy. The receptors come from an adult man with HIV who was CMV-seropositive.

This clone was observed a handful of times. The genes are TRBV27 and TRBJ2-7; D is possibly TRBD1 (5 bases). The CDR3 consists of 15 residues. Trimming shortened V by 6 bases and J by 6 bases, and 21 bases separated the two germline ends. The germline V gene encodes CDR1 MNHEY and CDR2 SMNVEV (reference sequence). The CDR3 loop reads CASSSSRVAAAEQYF. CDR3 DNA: TGTGCCAGCAGCTCATCCAGGGTGGCGGCCGCCGAGCAGTACTTC.

The CDR3 sequence is CSVRQGGDEKLFF. CDR3 DNA: TGCAGCGTTAGACAGGGTGGAGATGAAAAACTGTTTTTT. V gene TRBV29-1 combines with J gene TRBJ1-4; 7 positions agree with TRBD1. The CDR3 runs to 13 residues. The V gene end was trimmed by 5 bases and the J gene end by 6 bases; junction bases not matched to a gene: 6. From germline, CDR1 is SQVTM and CDR2 ANQGSEA.

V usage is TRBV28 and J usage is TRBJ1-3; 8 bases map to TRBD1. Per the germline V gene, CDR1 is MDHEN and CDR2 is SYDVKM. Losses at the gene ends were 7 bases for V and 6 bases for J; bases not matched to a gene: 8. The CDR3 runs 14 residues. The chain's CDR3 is CASNGQGFINTIYF. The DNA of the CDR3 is TGTGCCAGCAATGGACAGGGTTTCATAAACACCATATATTTT. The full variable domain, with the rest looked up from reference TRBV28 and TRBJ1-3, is DVKVTQSSRYLVKRTGEKVFLECVQDMDHENMFWYRQDPGLGLRLIYFSYDVKMKEKGDIPEGYSVSREKKERFSLILESASTNQTSMYLCASNGQGFINTIYFGEGSWLTVV.

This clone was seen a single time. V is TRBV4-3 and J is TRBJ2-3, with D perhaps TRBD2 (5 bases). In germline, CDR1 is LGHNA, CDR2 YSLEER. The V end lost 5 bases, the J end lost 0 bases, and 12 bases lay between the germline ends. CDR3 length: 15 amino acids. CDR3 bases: TGCGCCAGCAGCGTCCGGGGTCTCAGCACAGATACGCAGTATTTT. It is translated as CASSVRGLSTDTQYF.

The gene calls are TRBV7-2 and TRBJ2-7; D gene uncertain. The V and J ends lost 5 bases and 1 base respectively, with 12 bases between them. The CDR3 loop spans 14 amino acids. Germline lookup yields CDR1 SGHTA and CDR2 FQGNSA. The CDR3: CASSPSWGSYEQYF. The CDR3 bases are TGTGCCAGCAGCCCTTCATGGGGTTCCTACGAGCAGTACTTC.

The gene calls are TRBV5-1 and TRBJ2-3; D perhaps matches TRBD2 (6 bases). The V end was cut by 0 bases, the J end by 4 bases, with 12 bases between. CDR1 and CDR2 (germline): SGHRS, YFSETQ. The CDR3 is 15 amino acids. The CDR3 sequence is CASSLEEAGSDTQYF. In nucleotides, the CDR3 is TGCGCCAGCAGCTTGGAGGAGGCGGGGTCAGATACGCAGTATTTT.

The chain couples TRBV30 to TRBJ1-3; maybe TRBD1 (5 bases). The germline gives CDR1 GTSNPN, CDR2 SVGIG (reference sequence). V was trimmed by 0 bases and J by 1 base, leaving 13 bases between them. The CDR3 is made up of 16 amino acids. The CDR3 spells CAWSVFQGSSGNTIYF. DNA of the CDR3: TGTGCCTGGAGTGTCTTCCAGGGTTCTTCTGGAAACACCATATATTTT.

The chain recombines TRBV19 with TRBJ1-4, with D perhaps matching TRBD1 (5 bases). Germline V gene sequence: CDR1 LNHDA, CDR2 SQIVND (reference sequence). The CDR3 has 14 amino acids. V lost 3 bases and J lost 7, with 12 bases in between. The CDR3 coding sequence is TGTGCCAGTAGTATGGGTCAGGGACCTGAAAAACTGTTTTTT. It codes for CASSMGQGPEKLFF.

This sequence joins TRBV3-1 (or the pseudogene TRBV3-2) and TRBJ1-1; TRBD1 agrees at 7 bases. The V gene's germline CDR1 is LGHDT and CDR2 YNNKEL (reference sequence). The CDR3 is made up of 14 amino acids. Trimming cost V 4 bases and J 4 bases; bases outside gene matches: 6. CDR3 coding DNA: TGTGCCAGCAGCCCGATGACAGGGTCCACTGAAGCTTTCTTT. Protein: CASSPMTGSTEAFF.

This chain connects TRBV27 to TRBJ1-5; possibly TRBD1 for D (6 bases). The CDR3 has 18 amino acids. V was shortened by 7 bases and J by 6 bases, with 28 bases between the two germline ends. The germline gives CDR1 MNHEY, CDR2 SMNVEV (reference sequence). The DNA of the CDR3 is TGTGCCAGCACCCCCTCCAGTGGGCAGGGGAGATTTGGTCAGCCCCAGCATTTT. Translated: CASTPSSGQGRFGQPQHF.

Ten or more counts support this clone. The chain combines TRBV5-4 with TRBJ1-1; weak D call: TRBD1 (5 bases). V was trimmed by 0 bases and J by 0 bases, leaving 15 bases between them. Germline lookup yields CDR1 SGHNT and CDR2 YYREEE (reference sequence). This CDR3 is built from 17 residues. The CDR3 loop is CASSLARALPLNTEAFF. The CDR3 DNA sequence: TGTGCCAGCAGCTTGGCCAGGGCCCTTCCCTTGAACACTGAAGCTTTCTTT.

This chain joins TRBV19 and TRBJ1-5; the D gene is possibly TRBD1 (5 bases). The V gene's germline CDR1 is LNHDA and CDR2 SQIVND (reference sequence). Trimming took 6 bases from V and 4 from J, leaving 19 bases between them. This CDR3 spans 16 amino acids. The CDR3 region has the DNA TGTGCCAGTAGGAATAGAGAAGGGGTCGGAAATCAGCCCCAGCATTTT. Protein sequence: CASRNREGVGNQPQHF. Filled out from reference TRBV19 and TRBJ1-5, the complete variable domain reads DGGITQSPKYLFRKEGQNVTLSCEQNLNHDAMYWYRQDPGQGLRLIYYSQIVNDFQKGDIAEGYSVSREKKESFPLTVTSAQKNPTAFYLCASRNREGVGNQPQHFGDGTRLSIL.

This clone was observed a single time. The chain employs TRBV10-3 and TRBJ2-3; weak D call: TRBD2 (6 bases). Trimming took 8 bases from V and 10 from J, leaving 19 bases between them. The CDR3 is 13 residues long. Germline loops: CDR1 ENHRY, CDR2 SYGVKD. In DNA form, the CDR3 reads TGTGCCATCTGGGCGGGGACCCCCTTCCCGCAGTATTTT. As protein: CAIWAGTPFPQYF.

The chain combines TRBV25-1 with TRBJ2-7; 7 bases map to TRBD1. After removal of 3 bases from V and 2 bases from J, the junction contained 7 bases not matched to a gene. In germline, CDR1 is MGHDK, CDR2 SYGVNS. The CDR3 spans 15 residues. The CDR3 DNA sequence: TGTGCCAGCAGTGATATCGGACAGGTACCCTACGAGCAGTACTTC. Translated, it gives CASSDIGQVPYEQYF.